This record covers a single T cell receptor (beta chain). Antigen unknown. CD45RO negativity and positive selection for CCR7 defined naive CD8 cells, a population that excluded terminally differentiated effector memory CD45RA+ cells. The authors ran the assay at deep level. In the source study's methods: Without quality scores, immunoSEQ junctional reads could not be filtered like full-length reads. Profiled with immunoSEQ multiplex PCR; TCRdb holds only in-frame clones, not every one. The V and J calls and clone size were taken over from that table, and D and trimming were inferred from the DNA. The sample holds some 2 million clones, less than 95% seen once. This record comes from a study of shared clonotypes between healthy human individuals. Broader study findings: Read depth was anticipated to influence clonotype sharing among donors.

Between the trimmed V and J ends, which lost 6 bases and 6 bases, there was a span of 18 bases. Per the germline V gene, CDR1 is MDHEN and CDR2 is SYDVKM. This CDR3 comprises 14 residues. Material for sequencing was naive CD8+ T cells sorted from blood. The gene calls are TRBV28 and TRBJ2-7; D gene ambiguous. The sequence derives from a man between 18 and 29 years old in good health. This CDR3 is CASRSPGSSGEQYF. CDR3 bases: TGTGCCAGCAGATCCCCGGGTTCCTCAGGCGAGCAGTACTTC.